One sample yielded the 27 T cell receptor beta chains listed below, sequenced in a study of patients and donors after allogeneic stem cell transplantation. Each CDR3 protein is one row after TCRdb ran MiXCR on the RT-PCR reads. The sample yields 150,000 to 200,000 distinct CDR3 sequences, roughly 30% seen once. Sample: blood, either unsorted or a sorted T cell fraction (not recorded which). These receptors all stem from a human donor who was either an allogeneic HSCT recipient or a stem cell or donor lymphocyte infusion donor (not recorded which). It is not recorded whose cells these are; they may come from a transplant donor.

This clonotype was seen many times. The rearrangement uses TRBV10-3 and TRBJ2-4; 12 nucleotides match TRBD1. The CDR3 has 16 residues. Looked up from germline, CDR1 is ENHRY and CDR2 is SYGVKD. With V trimmed by 4 bases and J by 5 bases, 6 bases remained unmatched. CDR3 DNA sequence: TGTGCCATCAGTGGCACCGGGACAGGGGGCCAAAACATTCAGTACTTC. It encodes CAISGTGTGGQNIQYF.

The genes are TRBV7-9 and TRBJ1-5; 7 nucleotides align to TRBD1. Germline assignment: CDR1 SEHNR and CDR2 FQNEAQ (reference sequence). J gave up 6 bases and V 4 bases, and 9 bases lay outside the gene matches. The CDR3 is 15 residues long. The CDR3 loop is CASSSGQGVFQPQHF. CDR3 bases: TGTGCCAGCAGCTCCGGGCAGGGGGTGTTTCAGCCCCAGCATTTT.

The CDR3 loop reads CAWTRTSTGELFF. In DNA form, the CDR3 reads TGTGCCTGGACTAGAACCTCCACCGGGGAGCTGTTTTTT. The chain is built from TRBV30 and TRBJ2-2; no firm D call. With 4 bases removed from V and 4 bases from J, the gap between germline ends came to 10 bases. CDR1 and CDR2 from the germline V gene are GTSNPN and SVGIG (reference sequence). The CDR3 runs to 13 residues.

The sample holds a few counts of this clonotype. This chain joins TRBV5-4 and TRBJ1-1; D gene unclear. There are 12 residues in the CDR3. From germline, CDR1 is SGHNT and CDR2 YYREEE (reference sequence). Trimming removed 0 bases from V and 3 bases from J, with 3 bases in between. In nucleotides, the CDR3 is TGTGCCAGCAGCTTGGTGGACACTGAAGCTTTCTTT. Protein: CASSLVDTEAFF.

This clonotype showed up just a few times. The V and J genes are TRBV12-5 and TRBJ2-2; 7 bases are shared with TRBD2. The CDR3 length is 15 residues. CDR1 and CDR2 from the germline V gene are LGHNT and FRNRAP. Trimming cost V 3 bases and J 6 bases; bases outside gene matches: 7. The CDR3 here is CASGFYSTSAGELFF. The CDR3 DNA reads TGTGCTAGTGGTTTCTATTCAACTAGCGCCGGGGAGCTGTTTTTT.

This clonotype has only a few counts. This may be a read error, as it is one base from a much larger clone. The V call is TRBV9, the J call TRBJ1-3; D is undetermined. Trimming stripped 0 bases from V and 0 bases from J, with 10 bases between. This CDR3 is built from 16 residues. Germline V gene sequence: CDR1 SGDLS, CDR2 YYNGEE. The CDR3 DNA follows: TGTGCCAGCAGCGTAGGCCAGCCCCCCTCTGGAAACACCATATATTTT. Translating it yields CASSVGQPPSGNTIYF.

This chain joins TRBV10-3 and TRBJ1-4; D perhaps matches TRBD1 (5 bases). In germline, CDR1 is ENHRY, CDR2 SYGVKD. V lost 0 bases and J 8 bases, leaving 10 bases between the germline ends. The CDR3 runs 14 residues. The CDR3 loop reads CAISESGTEEKLFF. The DNA of the CDR3 is TGTGCCATCAGTGAGTCGGGGACGGAAGAAAAACTGTTTTTT.

This chain uses TRBV20-1 with TRBJ2-7, with 8 bases aligning to TRBD2. The ends lost 6 bases at V and 3 bases at J; junction bases unmatched: 4. Looked up from germline, CDR1 is DFQATT and CDR2 is SNEGSKA (reference sequence). This CDR3 region has 12 residues. CDR3 protein: CSATSGSYEQYF. The CDR3 DNA is TGCAGTGCAACTAGCGGAAGCTACGAGCAGTACTTC.

V usage is TRBV9 and J usage is TRBJ2-4, with 10 bases aligning to TRBD2. Germline V gives CDR1 SGDLS, CDR2 YYNGEE. V shed 0 bases and J 6 bases; nucleotides not matched to a gene: 12. The CDR3 has 18 amino acids. The chain's CDR3 is CASSVGEAGGSYGNIQYF. Here the CDR3 DNA reads TGTGCCAGCAGCGTAGGGGAAGCGGGAGGGTCGTATGGAAACATTCAGTACTTC. Full variable domain (remainder filled in from reference TRBV9 and TRBJ2-4): DSGVTQTPKHLITATGQRVTLRCSPRSGDLSVYWYQQSLDQGLQFLIQYYNGEERAKGNILERFSAQQFPDLHSELNLSSLELGDSALYFCASSVGEAGGSYGNIQYFGAGTRLSVL.

This clonotype was counted a few times. The V gene is TRBV7-9, the J gene TRBJ1-4, with D possibly being TRBD1 (5 bases). The CDR3 totals 15 residues. The germline V gene encodes CDR1 SEHNR and CDR2 FQNEAQ (reference sequence). V lost 3 bases and J lost 8, with 16 bases in between. For the CDR3, the DNA is TGTGCCAGCAGCTTCAACCAGGGCTTCGGGGAAAAACTGTTTTTT. Translation gives CASSFNQGFGEKLFF. The full variable domain, completed using reference TRBV7-9 and TRBJ1-4, is DTGVSQNPRHKITKRGQNVTFRCDPISEHNRLYWYRQTLGQGPEFLTYFQNEAQLEKSRLLSDRFSAERPKGSFSTLEIQRTEQGDSAMYLCASSFNQGFGEKLFFGSGTQLSVL.

The rearrangement links TRBV6-5 to TRBJ2-1; TRBD1 aligns across 7 bases. Trimming took 0 bases from V and 7 from J; bases not matched to a gene: 0. The germline V gene has CDR1 MNHEY and CDR2 SVGAGI. The CDR3 spans 13 residues. The CDR3 protein is CASSYSTGNEQFF. The CDR3, as DNA: TGTGCCAGCAGTTACTCGACAGGGAATGAGCAGTTCTTC.

This clonotype was counted only a few times. The chain joins TRBV4-2 to TRBJ1-1; D gene unclear. The CDR3 extends over 11 amino acids. V was trimmed by 6 bases and J by 3 bases, leaving 5 bases between them. CDR1 is LGHNA, CDR2 YNFKEQ, per germline. This CDR3 reads CASRGDTEAFF. CDR3 coding DNA: TGTGCCAGCAGGGGCGACACTGAAGCTTTCTTT.

This clonotype was observed a handful of times. V gene TRBV19 combines with J gene TRBJ2-1; TRBD2 matches at 11 bases. Germline V lookup: CDR1 LNHDA, CDR2 SQIVND (reference sequence). With 5 bases clipped from V and 7 bases from J, the junction kept 10 bases outside the gene matches. This CDR3 region has 16 residues. CDR3 coding DNA: TGTGCCAGTAGTCTTAGCGGGAGGGCCTTCAGGAATGAGCAGTTCTTC. This codes for CASSLSGRAFRNEQFF.

This CDR3 is CASSQDRLAEAYNEQFF. The CDR3 DNA is TGTGCCAGCAGCCAAGATCGACTAGCGGAGGCCTACAATGAGCAGTTCTTC. The chain links TRBV4-2 to TRBJ2-1; 9 bases map to TRBD2. Germline CDR1 reads LGHNA; CDR2 reads YNFKEQ. Losses at the gene ends were 0 bases for V and 2 bases for J; bases not matched to a gene: 5. The CDR3 totals 17 residues.

This chain links TRBV12-3 or TRBV12-4 with TRBJ2-7, with D possibly matching TRBD1 (6 bases). With 8 bases removed from V and 3 bases from J, the gap between germline ends came to 11 bases. The CDR3 consists of 12 residues. For the CDR3, the DNA is TGTGCCAGCCGGGACAACGACTACGAGCAGTACTTC. Encoded protein: CASRDNDYEQYF.

This clonotype was picked up a small number of times. CDR3 in amino acids: CASSLVGSYSYEQYF. CDR3 sequence (DNA): TGCGCCAGCAGCTTGGTGGGCAGCTACTCCTACGAGCAGTACTTC. The V and J genes are TRBV5-1 and TRBJ2-7; D is uncertain. Deletions cut 0 bases from V and 0 bases from J, with 10 bases between. This CDR3 has 15 amino acids. The germline CDR1 and CDR2 sequences are SGHRS and YFSETQ. The full variable domain, rest sourced from reference TRBV5-1 and TRBJ2-7, is KAGVTQTPRYLIKTRGQQVTLSCSPISGHRSVSWYQQTPGQGLQFLFEYFSETQRNKGNFPGRFSGRQFSNSRSEMNVSTLELGDSALYLCASSLVGSYSYEQYFGPGTRLTVT.

This clonotype has just a few counts. The CDR3: CASSPRQGGELFF. In nucleotides, the CDR3 is TGTGCCAGCAGCCCTCGTCAGGGCGGGGAGCTGTTTTTT. This chain uses TRBV7-3 with TRBJ2-2; tentative D call: TRBD1 (5 bases). Deletions cut 5 bases from V and 7 bases from J, with 11 bases between. CDR1 and CDR2 from the germline V gene are SGHTA and FQGTGA. The CDR3 loop spans 13 amino acids.

In this sample, this clonotype turned up a few times. The J gene is TRBJ2-3, the V gene TRBV7-3; D remains unclear. Trimming shortened V by 3 bases and J by 12 bases, and 13 bases separated the two germline ends. Germline V gene lookup returns CDR1 SGHTA and CDR2 FQGTGA. The CDR3 is 12 residues long. The CDR3 loop reads CASSFASSHQYF. DNA for the CDR3: TGTGCCAGCAGCTTTGCATCCAGTCATCAGTATTTT.

V is TRBV10-3 and J is TRBJ2-3; unclear D gene. Trimming took 0 bases from V and 4 from J, leaving 14 bases between them. In germline, CDR1 is ENHRY, CDR2 SYGVKD. CDR3 length: 16 residues. The CDR3 is CAISESTGMAADTQYF. CDR3 nucleotides: TGTGCCATCAGTGAGTCGACGGGTATGGCGGCAGATACGCAGTATTTT.

This clonotype came up a few times. The chain carries TRBV20-1 and TRBJ2-3, with D perhaps TRBD1 (5 bases). Germline V gene lookup returns CDR1 DFQATT and CDR2 SNEGSKA (reference sequence). The CDR3 is made up of 12 amino acids. The germline V and J ends were trimmed by 2 bases and 4 bases, with 7 bases remaining between them. For the CDR3, the DNA is TGCAGTGCTAGAAGGGGTTCAGATACGCAGTATTTT. This gives the protein CSARRGSDTQYF.

This clonotype was picked up a small number of times. The chain employs TRBV5-1 and TRBJ2-2; 9 nucleotides match TRBD1. The CDR3 runs to 15 residues. Germline CDR1 reads SGHRS; CDR2 reads YFSETQ. The V gene end was trimmed by 4 bases and the J gene end by 4 bases; junction bases not matched to a gene: 5. DNA of the CDR3: TGCGCCAGCAGCCAACAGGGGGCGACCACCGGGGAGCTGTTTTTT. Amino acids: CASSQQGATTGELFF.

The genes are TRBV20-1 and TRBJ2-1; 9 bases are a match to TRBD1. Germline CDR1 is DFQATT and CDR2 is SNEGSKA (reference sequence). This CDR3 is 16 amino acids long. V trimming: 0 bases; J trimming: 4 bases; junction bases outside the gene matches: 7. CDR3 loop: CSARDLRDRVYNEQFF. CDR3 nucleotides: TGCAGTGCTAGAGACCTCCGGGACAGGGTTTACAATGAGCAGTTCTTC.

In its sample, this clonotype was seen once. One junction end does not reproduce the germline sequence, and a read error may be involved. The chain joins TRBV12-3 or TRBV12-4 to TRBJ2-7, with 7 nucleotides matching TRBD2. This CDR3 has 16 amino acids. The CDR3 spells CASSLALGGPYYEQYF. The CDR3 coding sequence is TGTGCCAGCAGTCTAGCCCTGGGAGGGCCCTACTACGAGCAGTACTTC.

This clonotype was seen at least ten times. CDR3 residues: CASSLRGLDPGYTF. The CDR3 bases are TGTGCCAGCAGTTTAAGGGGATTAGATCCTGGCTACACCTTC. The chain is built from TRBV12-3 or TRBV12-4 and TRBJ1-2; a possible D gene is TRBD1 (5 bases). CDR3 length: 14 residues. The V end was cut by 2 bases, the J end by 7 bases, with 14 bases between.

This clonotype was seen a handful of times. This rearrangement joins TRBV5-4 to TRBJ2-2; 8 nucleotides agree with TRBD1. Germline loops: CDR1 SGHNT, CDR2 YYREEE (reference sequence). The V and J ends lost 4 bases and 6 bases, in that order; junction bases with no gene match: 2. CDR3 length: 13 residues. The CDR3 DNA reads as TGTGCCAGCAGCCCGGACAGGGCCGGGGAGCTGTTTTTT. This gives the protein CASSPDRAGELFF.

The chain is built from TRBV7-9 and TRBJ2-3, with D possibly matching TRBD1 (6 bases). Germline V gene lookup returns CDR1 SEHNR and CDR2 FQNEAQ (reference sequence). V was trimmed by 5 bases and J by 3 bases, leaving 15 bases between them. The CDR3 has 15 amino acids. CDR3 sequence: CASSQRQAKTDTQYF. In DNA form, the CDR3 reads TGTGCCAGCAGCCAAAGACAGGCTAAGACAGATACGCAGTATTTT. Combining the CDR3 with reference TRBV7-9 and TRBJ2-3 gives the whole variable domain DTGVSQNPRHKITKRGQNVTFRCDPISEHNRLYWYRQTLGQGPEFLTYFQNEAQLEKSRLLSDRFSAERPKGSFSTLEIQRTEQGDSAMYLCASSQRQAKTDTQYFGPGTRLTVL.

There are a few counts of this clonotype. The chain recombines TRBV18 with TRBJ2-7, with 10 nucleotides matching TRBD2. Germline CDR1 and CDR2: KGHSH and LQKENI. The V segment lost 3 bases and the J segment 0 bases; nucleotides outside the gene matches: 11. The CDR3 totals 18 residues. The CDR3 DNA reads TGTGCCAGCTCACCCTTCCTAGCGGGAGCCACAAGCTCCTACGAGCAGTACTTC. As protein: CASSPFLAGATSSYEQYF.